The clone carrying this T cell receptor (beta chain) was observed once. This CDR3 is 15 amino acids long. Germline values: CDR1 LGHNA, CDR2 YNFKEQ. V gave up 0 bases and J gave up 7 bases, with 15 bases separating them. This entry comes from a study of blood T cell repertoires in COVID-19. Study details: Sites across the United States, Italy and Spain contributed samples from acute and convalescent COVID-19. T cells, B-cell-depleted T cells, or PBMCs supplied cDNA or gDNA.

Source study methods: Reference gene primer amplification yielded estimated nucleated cell counts. Sequencing was performed with immunoSEQ multiplex PCR; in TCRdb, only in-frame clones are kept and a portion is missing. The D gene and trimming were derived from the DNA, and the V and J assignments and clone size from that table. The sample lists about 110,000 clones, 80% to 95% occurring once. The sample taken for sequencing was peripheral blood. The receptor comes from a woman under 40 with acute or convalescent COVID-19. V gene TRBV4-2 combines with J gene TRBJ1-1; a weak D match, TRBD1 (5 bases). The CDR3 nucleotides read TGTGCCAGCAGCCAAGATGGGGGGGGACGACGTGAAGCTTTCTTT. Protein: CASSQDGGGRREAFF.